The rows below give T cell receptor beta chains drawn from one sample of a study of OX40 agonist ivuxolimab in advanced cancers. Assay used: immunoSEQ multiplex PCR; TCRdb lists only in-frame clones, some missing. Here the sample spans approximately 38,000 clones, roughly 80% being singletons. Sequencing was performed on CD4+ or CD8+ T cells sorted from blood, taken in a trial of the OX40 agonist ivuxolimab. All receptors derive from an adult with an advanced solid tumor such as melanoma, head and neck, liver or kidney cancer. The CDR3 runs from the conserved cysteine through the conserved F or W. D genes are given only for firm matches. Clone size is stated in some rows and not others, as once, few, many or a class when expanded.

TGTGCCAGCAGATCCGGGACTAGCGGGGGCTATGAGCAGTTCTTC	CASRSGTSGGYEQFF	TRBJ2-1	TRBV7-9	-	TRBD2
TGCGCCAGTGAAATGGGGTACTCCAGGGGAAACTCTGGGGCCAACGTCCTGACTTTC	CASEMGYSRGNSGANVLTF	TRBJ2-6	TRBV5-1	-	-
TGTGCCAGCAGTTCGACAGGACCTAGGAACACTGAAGCTTTCTTT	CASSSTGPRNTEAFF	TRBJ1-1	TRBV6-6	-	-
TGTGCCAGCAGCCAAGCCCAAGCGGGCACCCTCAGGAACATTCAGTACTTC	CASSQAQAGTLRNIQYF	TRBJ2-4	TRBV4-2	-	-
TGTGCCAGCAGCGTGGACAGCTCTGGAAACACCATATATTTT	CASSVDSSGNTIYF	TRBJ1-3	TRBV9	-	-
TGTGCCAGCAGCTCGGCCGGGAAAAATTGGGGAGAGACCCAGTACTTC	CASSSAGKNWGETQYF	TRBJ2-5	TRBV11-2	-	-
TGTGCCAGCAGCCCGGGACAGGGGGCCGGCAATGAGCAGTTCTTC	CASSPGQGAGNEQFF	TRBJ2-1	TRBV5-4	-	TRBD1
TGTGCCAGCAGTTACTTACACAGGGTCGATGGCTACACCTTC	CASSYLHRVDGYTF	TRBJ1-2	TRBV6-6	-	-
TGTGCCAGCGGGGATCTAGGGACTGCTCAAGAGACCCAGTACTTC	CASGDLGTAQETQYF	TRBJ2-5	TRBV9	-	-
TGCAGCGGGGGGAATGAGCAGTTCTTC	CSGGNEQFF	TRBJ2-1	TRBV29-1	-	-
TGTGCCAGCAGCGGCCGGGACGGAAATGAAAAACTGTTTTTT	CASSGRDGNEKLFF	TRBJ1-4	TRBV5-4	-	-
TGCGCCAGCAGTGTACAGGAGCGCGCTATCATTGAGCAGTTCTTC	CASSVQERAIIEQFF	TRBJ2-1	TRBV4-1	-	-
TGTGCCAGTAGTAGCCGACTAGCGGGAGGTAACACCGGGGAGCTGTTTTTT	CASSSRLAGGNTGELFF	TRBJ2-2	TRBV19	-	TRBD2
TGTGCCAGTAAGGGACTAGCGGGATACAATGAGCAGTTCTTC	CASKGLAGYNEQFF	TRBJ2-1	TRBV2	-	TRBD2
TGTGCCAGCAGCGCCTCCGGGACTAGTGCAGATACGCAGTATTTT	CASSASGTSADTQYF	TRBJ2-3	TRBV6-6	-	TRBD2
TGTGCCAGCAGCCAAGTAGCGGGGTCCGGCGGTGAGCAGTTCTTC	CASSQVAGSGGEQFF	TRBJ2-1	TRBV14	-	TRBD2
TGTGCCAGCAGCGTCCTAGGAGGGTCTGAGGGGCCCCAGCATTTT	CASSVLGGSEGPQHF	TRBJ1-5	TRBV9	few	-
TGTGCCAGCTCAGTCCGGACAGACTACGAGCAGTACTTC	CASSVRTDYEQYF	TRBJ2-7	TRBV18	-	-
TGCGCCAGCAGTCCCGGTGCCTCCGAGCAGTACTTC	CASSPGASEQYF	TRBJ2-7	TRBV5-1	-	-
TGTGCCAGCTCAGGTACTGGGACTAGCGGGGAACAGTACTTC	CASSGTGTSGEQYF	TRBJ2-7	TRBV18	-	TRBD2
TGTGCCAGCAGCGTAGCTCCCACCCATGGGAATGAGCAGTTCTTC	CASSVAPTHGNEQFF	TRBJ2-1	TRBV9	-	-
TGTGCCAGTAGTATAAAGGCAGGGTGGAGGAACGGCGCCAAAAACATTCAGTACTTC	CASSIKAGWRNGAKNIQYF	TRBJ2-4	TRBV19	many	-
TGTGCCAGCAGCTTTCAGGGGAATAGGGATACGCAGTATTTT	CASSFQGNRDTQYF	TRBJ2-3	TRBV7-9	-	-
TGTGCCAGCAGCCCCTGGGGAGGGGGCCGCTACACCTTC	CASSPWGGGRYTF	TRBJ1-2	TRBV4-2	many	TRBD1
TGTGCCACCAGGTCGTCGAACACCGGGGAGCTGTTTTTT	CATRSSNTGELFF	TRBJ2-2	TRBV5-6	-	-
TGTGCCAGCAGCTTAATAGCGGGAGGAGGTCCCGAGCAGTACTTC	CASSLIAGGGPEQYF	TRBJ2-7	TRBV13	medium-sized	TRBD2
TGTGCCAGCAGGGAAGGGATCGGGGCCTACGAGCAGTACTTC	CASREGIGAYEQYF	TRBJ2-7	TRBV7-2	-	-
TGTGCCAGCACTTACACCAGCGTGTTGAGCACTGAAGCTTTCTTT	CASTYTSVLSTEAFF	TRBJ1-1	TRBV7-9	-	-
TGTGCCAGCATAAAACAGAGCACAGATACGCAGTATTTT	CASIKQSTDTQYF	TRBJ2-3	TRBV27	few	-
TGTGCCAGCAGGGCCCGGGACGGACCATACAATGAGCAGTTCTTC	CASRARDGPYNEQFF	TRBJ2-1	TRBV28	-	-
TGTGCCAGCAGTTTATTCAGCTTGCCACAGACCTATGCAAACACCATATATTTT	CASSLFSLPQTYANTIYF	TRBJ1-3	TRBV28	-	-